This T cell receptor (beta chain) was observed in a study of shared clonotypes between healthy human individuals. CDR3 length equals 13 residues. V was pared by 3 bases and J by 0 bases, with 5 bases between. Germline assignment: CDR1 WSHSY and CDR2 SAAADI. Sequenced by immunoSEQ multiplex PCR; TCRdb stores in-frame clones only, minus some. The sample records roughly 490,000 clones, about 79% being singletons. The rearrangement links TRBV10-2 to TRBJ1-1; D remains ambiguous. Sequences were obtained from PBMCs. The clonotype originates from a woman in her forties in good health. Some clones in this sample may be carry-over from other donors' samples. CDR3 sequence (DNA): TGCGCCAGCAGTGAAGACCTGAACACTGAAGCTTTCTTT. It yields the protein CASSEDLNTEAFF.